In this sample, the clone carrying this T cell receptor (beta chain) turned up a few times. The antigen is not known. There are 13 residues in the CDR3. J gave up 6 bases and V 8 bases, and 7 bases lay outside the gene matches. The source of the sample is a study of persistence of HIV-infected CD4 T cells. Study details: The sample holds CD4+ T cells responsive to CMV or HIV-1 Gag. A median of about 8 years of suppressive ART preceded sampling.

Sequencing used immunoSEQ version 4 in survey mode. Assay used: immunoSEQ multiplex PCR; TCRdb lists only in-frame clones, some missing. Of 30,000 to 45,000 clones listed, around 86% were seen once; the top ten hold 0.85% to 1%. Overlapping HIV-1 Gag 15-mer peptides at 0.95 to 1 ug per peptide per mL were used. Sorted nonresponding memory CD4+ T cells were CD40L-negative, CD69-negative, CD45RO-high. PBMCs were depleted of CD8+ T cells before stimulation. This sequence was found in an adult with HIV. The donor label of this sample is uncertain. This sequence joins TRBV12-3 or TRBV12-4 and TRBJ2-1, with 7 bases that match TRBD1. This specimen was cultured CD4+ T cells from PBMCs, taken from a patient who received antiretroviral therapy. CDR3 region: CASGGQLGNEQFF. In DNA form, the CDR3 reads TGTGCCAGCGGGGGACAGTTAGGCAATGAGCAGTTCTTC.